This T cell receptor (beta chain) was retrieved from a study of blood T cell repertoires in COVID-19. Study-level background: Italy, Spain and the United States were the sources of the convalescent and acute COVID-19 samples.

Original handling: Estimated nucleated cell counts came from reference gene primer amplification. Using immunoSEQ multiplex PCR, the repertoire was profiled, and TCRdb retains in-frame clones only, with some absent. D and trimming come from the DNA, and the V and J calls and clone size come from that table. The sample lists about 150,000 clones, approximately 81% occurring once. V dropped 5 bases and J dropped 1 base, with 18 bases sitting between them. The CDR3 sequence is 16 residues long. In germline, CDR1 is LGHDT, CDR2 YNNKEL (reference sequence). Sequenced: peripheral blood. V gene TRBV3-1 (or the pseudogene TRBV3-2) combines with J gene TRBJ2-7; weak D call: TRBD1 (6 bases). The TCR sequence derives from a human donor with acute or convalescent COVID-19. The donor label of this sample is uncertain. The chain's CDR3 is CASSKKGVENSYEQYF. Written as DNA, the CDR3 is TGTGCCAGCAGCAAAAAGGGGGTAGAGAATTCCTACGAGCAGTACTTC.